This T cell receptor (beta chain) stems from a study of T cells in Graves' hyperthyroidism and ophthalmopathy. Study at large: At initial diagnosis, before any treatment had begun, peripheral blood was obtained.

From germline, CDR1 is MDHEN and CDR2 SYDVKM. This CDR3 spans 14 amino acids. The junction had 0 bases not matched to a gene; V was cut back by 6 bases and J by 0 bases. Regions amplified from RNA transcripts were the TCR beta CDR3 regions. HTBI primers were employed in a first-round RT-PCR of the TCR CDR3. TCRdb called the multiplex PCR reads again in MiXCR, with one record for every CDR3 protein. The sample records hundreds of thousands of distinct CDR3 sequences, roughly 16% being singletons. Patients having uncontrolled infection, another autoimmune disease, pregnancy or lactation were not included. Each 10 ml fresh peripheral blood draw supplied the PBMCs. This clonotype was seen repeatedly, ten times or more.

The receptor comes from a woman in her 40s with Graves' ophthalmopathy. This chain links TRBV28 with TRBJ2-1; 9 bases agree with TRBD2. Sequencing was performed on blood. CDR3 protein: CASRTSGSYNEQFF. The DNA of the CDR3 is TGTGCCAGCAGGACTAGCGGCTCCTACAATGAGCAGTTCTTC.